These 17 T cell receptor beta chains share one sample of origin, sequenced in a study of a mutant IDH1 vaccine in newly diagnosed glioma. Data came from immunoSEQ multiplex PCR; TCRdb stores just in-frame clones and leaves some out. Of tens of thousands of clones listed, roughly 80% are singletons. Their antigen targets remain unknown. Stated time point: week 5, during vaccination. Every vaccination contained 300 ug of the mutant IDH1 20-mer peptide and was paired with topical imiquimod. Material: PBMCs, obtained from a glioma patient whose treatment included an IDH1 peptide vaccine. These receptors were obtained from a woman between 18 and 29 years old with glioma. Some clones in this sample may be carry-over from other donors' samples.

A note on this clone: Germline and junction disagree at one end, which may indicate a read error. This rearrangement joins TRBV19 to TRBJ1-4; TRBD1 aligns across 8 bases. The CDR3 is 16 amino acids. The germline V gene has CDR1 LNHDA and CDR2 SQIVND (reference sequence). In nucleotides, the CDR3 is TGTGCCAGTGCCAGGTACCCGGAGACAGGGGTTGAAAAACTGCTTTTT. It translates to CASARYPETGVEKLLF.

The V and J genes are TRBV18 and TRBJ2-3, with 10 bases identical to TRBD2. V was clipped by 6 bases and J by 0 bases; unmatched bases: 3. CDR3 length: 15 residues. CDR1 and CDR2 (germline): KGHSH, LQKENI. DNA of the CDR3: TGTGCCAGCTCTACTAGCGGGGTGAGCACAGATACGCAGTATTTT. It specifies CASSTSGVSTDTQYF.

The chain uses TRBV6-5 and TRBJ1-1; D is perhaps TRBD1 (5 bases). Deletions cut 10 bases from V and 7 bases from J, with 13 bases between. This CDR3 spans 11 amino acids. CDR1 and CDR2 from the germline V gene are MNHEY and SVGAGI. CDR3 amino acids: CATSRDHEAFF. In nucleotides, the CDR3 is TGTGCCACCAGCAGGGATCATGAAGCTTTCTTT.

The chain uses TRBV2 and TRBJ2-2; 11 nucleotides align to TRBD2. This CDR3 region has 18 residues. Germline-derived CDR1 and CDR2 are SNHLY and FYNNEI. J gave up 5 bases and V 2 bases, and 10 bases lay outside the gene matches. This chain's CDR3 is CASSELAGGKLKTGELFF. Here the CDR3 DNA reads TGTGCCAGCAGTGAACTAGCGGGGGGTAAATTGAAGACCGGGGAGCTGTTTTTT.

This chain uses TRBV18 with TRBJ1-1; TRBD1 aligns across 7 bases. J gave up 9 bases and V 1 base, and 11 bases lay outside the gene matches. The CDR3 has 15 residues. Germline V gives CDR1 KGHSH, CDR2 LQKENI. The CDR3 DNA sequence: TGTGCCAGCTCACCACGCGGGACAGTTTGGATACAAGCTTTCTTT. Its protein product is CASSPRGTVWIQAFF.

V gene TRBV5-8 combines with J gene TRBJ2-5, with D tentatively TRBD1 (5 bases). Germline-derived CDR1 and CDR2 are SGHTS and YDEGEE. The CDR3 contains 16 residues. Trimming stripped 0 bases from V and 5 bases from J, with 17 bases between. This chain's CDR3 is CASSLVPAKGPETQYF. DNA for the CDR3: TGTGCCAGCAGCTTGGTCCCGGCCAAGGGGCCCGAGACCCAGTACTTC.

The chain joins TRBV25-1 to TRBJ2-2; unclear D gene. The CDR3 is made up of 13 amino acids. The V end lost 0 bases, the J end lost 5 bases, and 4 bases lay between the germline ends. Germline values: CDR1 MGHDK, CDR2 SYGVNS. In DNA form, the CDR3 reads TGTGCCAGCAGTGAATATTTGACCGGGGAGCTGTTTTTT. This codes for CASSEYLTGELFF. The whole variable domain, filled in from reference TRBV25-1 and TRBJ2-2, reads EADIYQTPRYLVIGTGKKITLECSQTMGHDKMYWYQQDPGMELHLIHYSYGVNSTEKGDLSSESTVSRIRTEHFPLTLESARPSHTSQYLCASSEYLTGELFFGEGSRLTVL.

J is TRBJ2-1 and V is TRBV5-8, with TRBD2 as a possible D gene (5 bases). Germline CDR1 reads SGHTS; CDR2 reads YDEGEE. With 4 bases removed from V and 0 bases from J, the gap between germline ends came to 11 bases. CDR3 length: 15 residues. As DNA, the CDR3 is TGTGCCAGCAGCCCAGACTACAGCTCCTACAATGAGCAGTTCTTC. Translating it yields CASSPDYSSYNEQFF.

Note on this clone: Other DNA variants within this sample encode the same CDR3. This chain's CDR3 is CASSGPNRAGELFF. DNA of the CDR3: TGTGCCAGCAGTGGGCCGAATAGGGCCGGGGAGCTGTTTTTT. The V and J genes are TRBV9 and TRBJ2-2; D not certain. Per germline, CDR1 SGDLS and CDR2 YYNGEE. V gave up 5 bases and J gave up 6 bases, with 14 bases separating them. The CDR3 is 14 amino acids.

This chain connects TRBV5-1 to TRBJ1-1; D is undetermined. V gave up 4 bases and J gave up 2 bases, with 15 bases separating them. Germline V lookup: CDR1 SGHRS, CDR2 YFSETQ. The length of the CDR3 is 15 residues. As DNA, the CDR3 is TGCGCCAGCAGCCCGAGTTTGGGATTAAACACTGAAGCTTTCTTT. It encodes CASSPSLGLNTEAFF.

This chain connects TRBV5-1 to TRBJ2-2; 8 bases agree with TRBD2. This CDR3 has 15 amino acids. Per the germline V gene, CDR1 is SGHRS and CDR2 is YFSETQ. Unmatched junction bases numbered 4, after V lost 0 bases and J lost 6 bases. CDR3 coding DNA: TGCGCCAGCAGCTTGGTGACTAGCGTCGCCGGGGAGCTGTTTTTT. Translated: CASSLVTSVAGELFF.

This clone has just a few counts. The J gene is TRBJ2-7, the V gene TRBV6-1, with 12 bases identical to TRBD2. The CDR3 is 15 residues long. Germline V gives CDR1 MNHNS, CDR2 SASEGT. V shed 4 bases and J 1 base; nucleotides not matched to a gene: 2. CDR3 amino acids: CASSGLAGGSYEQYF. CDR3 in DNA: TGTGCCAGCAGTGGGCTAGCGGGAGGGTCCTACGAGCAGTACTTC.

The chain links TRBV6-5 to TRBJ2-4, with D uncertain. The V gene lost 4 bases and the J gene lost 3 bases, with 7 bases spanning the gap. CDR1 is MNHEY and CDR2 is SVGAGI in the germline V gene. The CDR3 spans 13 residues. The CDR3 DNA sequence: TGTGCCAGCAGTTCGAACAGCAAAAACATTCAGTACTTC. It codes for CASSSNSKNIQYF.

This chain connects TRBV30 to TRBJ1-2; tentatively, D is TRBD1 (5 bases). V was pared by 2 bases and J by 7 bases, with 20 bases between. The CDR3 contains 15 residues. Germline V gene data show CDR1 as GTSNPN and CDR2 as SVGIG (reference sequence). The CDR3, as DNA: TGTGCCTGGAGTATGGTGGCAGGGCTGACGAGTGGCTACACCTTC. It specifies CAWSMVAGLTSGYTF.

V and J are TRBV10-2 and TRBJ2-7, with D possibly TRBD1 on 6 matching bases. Trimming stripped 5 bases from V and 4 bases from J, with 15 bases between. This CDR3 is 14 amino acids long. Per the germline V gene, CDR1 is WSHSY and CDR2 is SAAADI. The CDR3 nucleotides read TGCGCCAGCAGTTCGACCGGGACATCGTACGAGCAGTACTTC. Protein sequence: CASSSTGTSYEQYF.

The chain recombines TRBV25-1 with TRBJ1-2; unclear D gene. Trimming cost V 1 base and J 8 bases, with 8 bases left between them. Germline V gene sequence: CDR1 MGHDK, CDR2 SYGVNS. There are 12 residues in the CDR3. The CDR3 is CASSELGWGYTF. The CDR3 DNA reads as TGTGCCAGCAGTGAATTGGGGTGGGGCTACACCTTC.

The chain recombines TRBV30 with TRBJ2-5; 12 bases align to TRBD2. The CDR3 extends over 15 amino acids. V gave up 1 base and J gave up 5 bases; unmatched junction bases: 5. Germline V gene data show CDR1 as GTSNPN and CDR2 as SVGIG (reference sequence). The CDR3 nucleotides read TGTGCCTGGAGTGAACTAGCGGGAGGATCGGAGACCCAGTACTTC. Amino acid sequence: CAWSELAGGSETQYF.